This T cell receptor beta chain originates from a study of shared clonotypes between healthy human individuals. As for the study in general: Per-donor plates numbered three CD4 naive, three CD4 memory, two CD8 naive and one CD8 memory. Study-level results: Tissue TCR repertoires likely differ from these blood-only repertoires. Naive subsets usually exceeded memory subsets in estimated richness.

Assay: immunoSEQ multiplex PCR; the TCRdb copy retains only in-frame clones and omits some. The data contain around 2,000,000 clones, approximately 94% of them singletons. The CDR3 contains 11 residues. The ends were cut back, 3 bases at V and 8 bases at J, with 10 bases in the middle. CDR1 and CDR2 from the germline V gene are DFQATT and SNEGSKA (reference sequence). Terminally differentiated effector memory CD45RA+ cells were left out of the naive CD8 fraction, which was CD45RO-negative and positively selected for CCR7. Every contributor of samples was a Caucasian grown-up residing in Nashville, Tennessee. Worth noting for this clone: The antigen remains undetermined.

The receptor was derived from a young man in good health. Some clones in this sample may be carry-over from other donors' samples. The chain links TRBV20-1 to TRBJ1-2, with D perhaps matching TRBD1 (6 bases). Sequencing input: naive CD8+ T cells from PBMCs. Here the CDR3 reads CSARDSGGYTF. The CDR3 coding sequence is TGCAGTGCTAGGGACAGTGGCGGCTACACCTTC.